Listed here are 23 T cell receptor beta chains from one sample, sequenced in a study of blood T cell repertoires in COVID-19. Sequencing used immunoSEQ multiplex PCR; TCRdb keeps in-frame clones, though not all of them. The sample includes about 400,000 clones, roughly 91% of them seen just once. The source material was PBMCs or T cells enriched from blood (not recorded which). The source of these receptors is a woman aged 25 to 39 who had recovered from COVID-19.

This chain links TRBV12-3 or TRBV12-4 with TRBJ1-2; unclear D gene. The CDR3 has 12 residues. Trimming took off 1 base at V and 12 bases at J, with 12 bases between the two ends. CDR3 DNA sequence: TGTGCCAGCAGTTTAGGCAGTTCCTCCGACACCTTC. Amino acid sequence: CASSLGSSSDTF.

V usage is TRBV7-2 and J usage is TRBJ2-3, with TRBD2 identical over 10 bases. V lost 1 base and J lost 8; bases outside the gene matches: 12. CDR1 and CDR2 (germline): SGHTA, FQGNSA. The CDR3 is made up of 17 amino acids. In nucleotides, the CDR3 is TGTGCCAGCAGCTTAGATAGCGGGGGGCCACAGAGGGTTACGCAGTATTTT. Translation gives CASSLDSGGPQRVTQYF.

This clone has just one count. Here the CDR3 reads CASSFGWETQYF. The CDR3 nucleotides are TGTGCCAGCAGCTTTGGCTGGGAGACCCAGTACTTC. The chain carries TRBV5-6 and TRBJ2-5, with D unresolved. Germline V gene lookup returns CDR1 SGHDT and CDR2 YYEEEE. The V gene lost 2 bases and the J gene lost 5 bases, with 7 bases spanning the gap. The CDR3 length is 12 residues.

The chain couples TRBV4-2 to TRBJ2-1, with 8 bases lining up with TRBD2. CDR3 length equals 16 residues. V was pared by 4 bases and J by 2 bases, with 7 bases of the junction left unmatched. Germline CDR1 LGHNA, CDR2 YNFKEQ. The CDR3 DNA is TGTGCCAGCAGCCCCCGAGTAGCGGGAACCTACAATGAGCAGTTCTTC. It codes for CASSPRVAGTYNEQFF.

This rearrangement joins TRBV2 to TRBJ1-3, with D unresolved. CDR3 length: 15 amino acids. Looked up from germline, CDR1 is SNHLY and CDR2 is FYNNEI. V lost 2 bases, J lost 8 bases, and 16 bases lay in between. The CDR3 protein is CASSESGMLADTIYF. CDR3 in DNA: TGTGCCAGCAGTGAATCCGGGATGCTAGCTGACACCATATATTTT.

The chain combines TRBV7-9 with TRBJ1-4; D gene uncertain. This CDR3 comprises 13 residues. Germline-derived CDR1 and CDR2 are SEHNR and FQNEAQ (reference sequence). Trimming removed 4 bases at V and 6 bases at J, with 9 bases between. CDR3 coding DNA: TGTGCCAGCAGCTATTCTGCGGATGAAAAACTGTTTTTT. Protein sequence: CASSYSADEKLFF.

In DNA form, the CDR3 reads TGTGCCAGCAGCACCGGGAGATCGAACACCGGGGAGCTGTTTTTT. It specifies CASSTGRSNTGELFF. The chain couples TRBV7-7 to TRBJ2-2; tentative D call: TRBD2 (6 bases). V was trimmed by 5 bases and J by 0 bases, leaving 10 bases between them. The CDR3 extends over 15 amino acids. Germline V gene data show CDR1 as SSHAT and CDR2 as FNYEAQ (reference sequence).

The chain recombines TRBV28 with TRBJ1-1; D may be TRBD1 (6 bases). The V and J ends lost 7 bases and 2 bases respectively, with 14 bases between them. The CDR3 is 14 amino acids. The germline gives CDR1 MDHEN, CDR2 SYDVKM. CDR3 bases: TGTGCCAGCATCCCCCACAGGGATAACACTGAAGCTTTCTTT. It codes for CASIPHRDNTEAFF.

V gene TRBV7-9 combines with J gene TRBJ1-2; TRBD1 matches 10 bases. This CDR3 has 15 residues. Germline CDR1 and CDR2: SEHNR and FQNEAQ (reference sequence). J was trimmed by 6 bases and V by 1 base; bases with no gene match: 5. CDR3 DNA: TGTGCCAGCAGCTTAGGGGGACAGGGGAGGGATGGCTACACCTTC. Translation gives CASSLGGQGRDGYTF.

The V gene is TRBV7-9, the J gene TRBJ1-2, with D tentatively TRBD1 (6 bases). The CDR3 covers 16 residues. Trimming left V 5 bases short and J 2 bases short, with 18 bases between. Germline loops: CDR1 SEHNR, CDR2 FQNEAQ (reference sequence). This CDR3 reads CASSPKTGTINYGYTF. The CDR3 DNA follows: TGTGCCAGCAGCCCCAAGACCGGGACAATCAACTATGGCTACACCTTC. The variable domain in full, completed from reference TRBV7-9 and TRBJ1-2, reads DTGVSQNPRHKITKRGQNVTFRCDPISEHNRLYWYRQTLGQGPEFLTYFQNEAQLEKSRLLSDRFSAERPKGSFSTLEIQRTEQGDSAMYLCASSPKTGTINYGYTFGSGTRLTVV.

A few counts support this clone. The V call is TRBV19, the J call TRBJ2-1; the D is unclear. CDR1 is LNHDA and CDR2 is SQIVND in the germline V gene (reference sequence). The CDR3 sequence is 14 residues long. The V end was cut by 6 bases, the J end by 0 bases, with 9 bases between. This CDR3 is CASRPDPSYNEQFF. The CDR3 DNA is TGTGCCAGTAGACCAGATCCCTCCTACAATGAGCAGTTCTTC. Full variable domain (outside the CDR3, taken from reference TRBV19 and TRBJ2-1): DGGITQSPKYLFRKEGQNVTLSCEQNLNHDAMYWYRQDPGQGLRLIYYSQIVNDFQKGDIAEGYSVSREKKESFPLTVTSAQKNPTAFYLCASRPDPSYNEQFFGPGTRLTVL.

V and J are TRBV2 and TRBJ2-7, with 8 bases aligning to TRBD1. The CDR3 loop spans 12 amino acids. After removal of 6 bases from V and 5 bases from J, the junction contained 3 bases not matched to a gene. Germline-derived CDR1 and CDR2 are SNHLY and FYNNEI. In DNA, the CDR3 is TGTGCCAGCAGGGGACAGGTCGACGAGCAGTACTTC. Translated: CASRGQVDEQYF.

CDR3: CASRTLASGANVLTF. CDR3 DNA: TGTGCCAGCAGAACGCTGGCCTCTGGGGCCAACGTCCTGACTTTC. The V and J genes are TRBV6-5 and TRBJ2-6; no clear D gene. V was trimmed by 6 bases and J by 0 bases, leaving 9 bases between them. Germline lookup yields CDR1 MNHEY and CDR2 SVGAGI. This CDR3 contains 15 residues.

The rearrangement uses TRBV4-1 and TRBJ2-7; maybe TRBD1 (5 bases). Germline CDR1 and CDR2: MGHRA and YSYEKL. The CDR3 is 16 amino acids. The V and J ends lost 2 bases and 2 bases respectively, with 16 bases between them. The CDR3 protein is CASSQRGVINPYEQYF. The CDR3 region has the DNA TGCGCCAGCAGCCAAAGGGGCGTCATTAACCCCTACGAGCAGTACTTC.

This chain links TRBV30 with TRBJ1-3; 8 bases line up with TRBD1. The V gene end was trimmed by 5 bases and the J gene end by 0 bases; junction bases not matched to a gene: 3. CDR1 GTSNPN and CDR2 SVGIG come from the germline V gene (reference sequence). CDR3 length: 14 amino acids. Here the CDR3 DNA reads TGTGCCTGGTCACAGGGGGGCTCTGGAAACACCATATATTTT. This translates into CAWSQGGSGNTIYF. Supplemented by reference TRBV30 and TRBJ1-3, the full variable domain reads SQTIHQWPATLVQPVGSPLSLECTVEGTSNPNLYWYRQAAGRGLQLLFYSVGIGQISSEVPQNLSASRPQDRQFILSSKKLLLSDSGFYLCAWSQGGSGNTIYFGEGSWLTVV.

This chain links TRBV6-5 with TRBJ1-1; 8 bases agree with TRBD1. This CDR3 comprises 11 residues. Per germline, CDR1 MNHEY and CDR2 SVGAGI. Losses at the gene ends were 8 bases for V and 8 bases for J; bases not matched to a gene: 4. DNA of the CDR3: TGTGCCAGCGGATACAGGGGGGAAGCTTTCTTT. The encoded protein is CASGYRGEAFF.

As to this clone: This sequence may be a read error, since a much larger clone differs from it by one base. V gene TRBV12-2 combines with J gene TRBJ2-7; the tabulated D call, TRBD2, remains unverified against the DNA. TRBV12-2 is deemed a pseudogene. The CDR3 is 20 residues long. The CDR3 DNA follows: TGTGCAAGTCGCCCCAGTAAAAGGGCGCGGCGGGAGGGCCTTAGGTACGAGCAGTACTTC. Protein product: CASRPSKRARREGLRYEQYF.

The J gene is TRBJ2-3, the V gene TRBV6-5; 9 positions match TRBD2. Germline V gene data show CDR1 as MNHEY and CDR2 as SVGAGI. This CDR3 comprises 15 residues. V shed 6 bases and J 3 bases; nucleotides not matched to a gene: 7. The CDR3 DNA sequence: TGTGCCAGCAGAATTCCGGGACTAGCAACAGATACGCAGTATTTT. It translates to CASRIPGLATDTQYF.

This sequence joins TRBV7-9 and TRBJ1-5; TRBD1 agrees at 7 bases. Losses at the gene ends were 0 bases for V and 4 bases for J; bases not matched to a gene: 6. The CDR3 loop spans 16 amino acids. CDR1 and CDR2 from the germline V gene are SEHNR and FQNEAQ (reference sequence). The CDR3 DNA reads as TGTGCCAGCAGCTTAGCCCAGACAGGGTTTAATCAGCCCCAGCATTTT. This translates into CASSLAQTGFNQPQHF.

CDR3 protein: CASSLSVLYEQYF. The DNA of the CDR3 is TGTGCCAGCAGTTTGTCGGTTCTCTACGAGCAGTACTTC. The chain links TRBV28 to TRBJ2-7; D unresolved. The CDR3 runs 13 residues. The V gene lost 3 bases and the J gene lost 3 bases, with 9 bases spanning the gap. Germline values: CDR1 MDHEN, CDR2 SYDVKM.

The chain couples TRBV2 to TRBJ2-1, with TRBD2 matching over 9 bases. The CDR3 has 16 residues. CDR1 is SNHLY, CDR2 FYNNEI, per germline. V trimming: 7 bases; J trimming: 1 base; junction bases outside the gene matches: 8. CDR3 coding DNA: TGTGCCAGCACCCAGCGGGGGGCCCTATCCTACAATGAGCAGTTCTTC. It codes for CASTQRGALSYNEQFF.

This clone was seen just once. This rearrangement joins TRBV19 to TRBJ2-2; TRBD1 matches at 7 bases. Germline assignment: CDR1 LNHDA and CDR2 SQIVND (reference sequence). After removal of 5 bases from V and 7 bases from J, the junction contained 10 bases not matched to a gene. The CDR3 is 15 residues long. CDR3 sequence reads: CASSERQGVGGELFF. As DNA, the CDR3 is TGTGCCAGTAGTGAGAGACAGGGAGTGGGCGGGGAGCTGTTTTTT.

The sample holds one count of this clone. The rearrangement uses TRBV9 and TRBJ2-5; perhaps TRBD2 as D (5 bases). This CDR3 spans 13 amino acids. CDR1 SGDLS and CDR2 YYNGEE come from the germline V gene. Trimming cost V 2 bases and J 5 bases, with 10 bases left between them. The CDR3, as DNA: TGTGCCAGCAGCGTCCAAGCGGCGGAGACCCAGTACTTC. Translation gives CASSVQAAETQYF. Full variable domain (remainder filled in from reference TRBV9 and TRBJ2-5): DSGVTQTPKHLITATGQRVTLRCSPRSGDLSVYWYQQSLDQGLQFLIQYYNGEERAKGNILERFSAQQFPDLHSELNLSSLELGDSALYFCASSVQAAETQYFGPGTRLLVL.